These T cell receptor beta chains were read from a single sample in a study of early T cells in non-severe SARS-CoV-2 infection. TCRdb independently ran MiXCR on the 5' RACE reads; one entry per CDR3 protein. The table has roughly 50,000 distinct CDR3 sequences, around 6.5% seen once. The input for sequencing was whole blood, taken at baseline. Source of these receptors: an adult who was a healthcare worker with PCR-confirmed SARS-CoV-2 infection or an uninfected control (not recorded which). The CDR3 runs from the conserved cysteine through the conserved F or W. A D gene is named only where the DNA matches it firmly.

>TRBD2|TRBJ2-3|TRBV4-3
CASSHLLAGGTDTQYF
>TRBD2|TRBJ2-1|TRBV20-1
CSARVLAGGYNEQFF
>TRBD2|TRBJ2-5|TRBV27
CASSSGGRFRETQYF
>-|TRBJ1-5|TRBV12-3/TRBV12-4
CASSLGQINQPQHF
>TRBD1|TRBJ1-1|TRBV28
CASTEGQGKNEAFF
>-|TRBJ1-3|TRBV4-2
CASSQGRQGSTGNTIYF
>-|TRBJ1-2|TRBV5-1
CASSPGSRSDLGYTF
>-|TRBJ2-7|TRBV5-1
CASSFGRAEQYF
>-|TRBJ2-6|TRBV4-2
CASSQDPGAGANVLTF
>TRBD1|TRBJ2-7|TRBV6-6
CASSFGTGPLGQYF
>-|TRBJ2-7|TRBV11-1
CASSLRTGLEQYF
>-|TRBJ2-1|TRBV10-2
CATKGSRRVYNEQFF
>-|TRBJ1-5|TRBV29-1
CSVIQGNQPQHF
>-|TRBJ2-1|TRBV28
CASSSWAARGEQFF
>TRBD2|TRBJ2-2|TRBV29-1
CSGSTSGRSGELFF
>TRBD1|TRBJ2-7|TRBV3-1
CASSQMGQGIHEQYF
>-|TRBJ1-1|TRBV6-1
CASSELWTLLGSTEAFF
>TRBD2|TRBJ2-2|TRBV2
CASRRLAGVLSGELFF
>-|TRBJ2-3|TRBV7-2
CASSLAFADTQYF
>-|TRBJ1-1|TRBV11-2
CASSFSGNTEAFF
>-|TRBJ1-1|TRBV28
CASSLYRRNTEAFF
>-|TRBJ2-1|TRBV2
CASSDSQGSYNEQFF
>-|TRBJ1-5|TRBV10-3
CAISVNRNQPQHF
>-|TRBJ2-2|TRBV5-1
CASSLAAGTNTGELFF
>TRBD2|TRBJ2-2|TRBV12-3/TRBV12-4
CASRSSGSLLNWELFF
>TRBD2|TRBJ2-5|TRBV20-1
CSASSMREWQETQYF
>-|TRBJ2-3|TRBV10-3
CAINEDSPTDTQYF
>-|TRBJ2-5|TRBV5-1
CASSLQPGPQETQYF
>TRBD2|TRBJ2-1|TRBV4-1
CASSPHSGRAGSYNEQFF
>TRBD2|TRBJ2-7|TRBV12-3/TRBV12-4
CASSPGTSVHEQYF
>-|TRBJ2-5|TRBV5-1
CASSPLDLETQYF
>-|TRBJ2-5|TRBV20-1
CSARAGEAETQYF
>-|TRBJ2-7|TRBV6-6
CASSKLAGEQYF
>-|TRBJ2-1|TRBV27
CASSFRLPPGRLVSSYNEQFF
>-|TRBJ2-6|TRBV6-6
CASRQALSGANVLTF
>TRBD2|TRBJ2-3|TRBV19
CASSISGIADTQYF
>-|TRBJ2-1|TRBV6-5
CASSYSFSGVSYNEQFF
>-|TRBJ2-1|TRBV20-1
CSARGPTDFFEQFF
>-|TRBJ1-5|TRBV6-6
CASSDTDGDQPQHF